A single sample gave rise to the 15 T cell receptor beta chains below, sequenced in a study of blood T cell repertoires in COVID-19. Using immunoSEQ multiplex PCR, the repertoire was profiled, and TCRdb retains in-frame clones only, with some absent. The sample carries more than 150,000 clones, over 90% recorded once. The sample was peripheral blood. The source is a man in his forties or fifties with acute or convalescent COVID-19.

This clone was observed a single time. V usage is TRBV30 and J usage is TRBJ2-5, with 9 bases matching TRBD2. This CDR3 comprises 14 residues. V shed 2 bases, J shed 4 bases, and the junction held 5 bases outside the gene matches. Germline V gene data show CDR1 as GTSNPN and CDR2 as SVGIG (reference sequence). The CDR3 region has the DNA TGTGCCTGGAGTCGCGGGGGGGGAGCAGAGACCCAGTACTTC. Translating it yields CAWSRGGGAETQYF.

This clone was seen a single time. The rearrangement uses TRBV5-1 and TRBJ1-1, with no clear D. This CDR3 spans 13 amino acids. Germline V gene data show CDR1 as SGHRS and CDR2 as YFSETQ. V was trimmed by 4 bases and J by 3 bases, leaving 10 bases between them. CDR3 coding DNA: TGCGCCAGCAGCCGAGGATCGTACACTGAAGCTTTCTTT. It encodes CASSRGSYTEAFF.

The chain has TRBV28 and TRBJ1-2; 8 bases align to TRBD1. CDR3 size: 14 residues. J gave up 4 bases and V 6 bases, and 7 bases lay outside the gene matches. Germline CDR1 reads MDHEN; CDR2 reads SYDVKM. In DNA, the CDR3 is TGTGCCAGCAGAACGACAGGGGCCCTCTATGGCTACACCTTC. It translates to CASRTTGALYGYTF.

As regards this clone: Within the sample, other DNA sequences also encode this same CDR3. The chain combines TRBV4-2 with TRBJ1-2, with D maybe TRBD1 (5 bases). The CDR3 loop spans 14 amino acids. Germline V gene data show CDR1 as LGHNA and CDR2 as YNFKEQ. The V end was cut by 0 bases, the J end by 4 bases, with 9 bases between. CDR3 residues: CASSQEGGSYGYTF. The CDR3 DNA sequence: TGTGCCAGCAGCCAAGAGGGGGGTAGCTATGGCTACACCTTC.

This clone was observed a single time. J is TRBJ2-3 and V is TRBV5-4; 9 bases align to TRBD2. Germline-derived CDR1 and CDR2 are SGHNT and YYREEE (reference sequence). This CDR3 has 16 amino acids. The V gene end was trimmed by 2 bases and the J gene end by 3 bases; junction bases not matched to a gene: 7. The chain's CDR3 is CASSFGSSGMTDTQYF. The CDR3 nucleotides are TGTGCCAGCAGCTTTGGTTCTAGCGGGATGACAGATACGCAGTATTTT. Filled out from reference TRBV5-4 and TRBJ2-3, the complete variable domain reads ETGVTQSPTHLIKTRGQQVTLRCSSQSGHNTVSWYQQALGQGPQFIFQYYREEENGRGNFPPRFSGLQFPNYSSELNVNALELDDSALYLCASSFGSSGMTDTQYFGPGTRLTVL.

The chain joins TRBV19 to TRBJ1-4, with a possible D match to TRBD1 (5 bases). Germline V gene sequence: CDR1 LNHDA, CDR2 SQIVND (reference sequence). V was cut by 6 bases and J by 4 bases, with 15 bases left in between. This CDR3 contains 15 residues. The CDR3 DNA sequence: TGTGCCAGTAGCCCCAGCGACAGTTATAATGAAAAACTGTTTTTT. Amino acid sequence: CASSPSDSYNEKLFF.

This chain links TRBV27 with TRBJ2-2; 8 nucleotides line up with TRBD2. J gave up 5 bases and V 7 bases, and 12 bases lay outside the gene matches. CDR1 and CDR2 from the germline V gene are MNHEY and SMNVEV (reference sequence). The CDR3 runs 16 residues. As DNA, the CDR3 is TGTGCCAGCATCATGAACGGGAGGGCCGGTACCGGGGAGCTGTTTTTT. As protein: CASIMNGRAGTGELFF.

The rearrangement links TRBV2 to TRBJ2-2, with 7 bases aligning to TRBD2. There are 17 residues in the CDR3. The V gene's germline CDR1 is SNHLY and CDR2 FYNNEI. Germline trimming cut 10 bases from V and 3 bases from J; bases unmatched to any gene: 17. The CDR3 DNA follows: TGTGCCACTAGAGGCCCCTTACTAGCGTCGGACACCGGGGAGCTGTTTTTT. Translation gives CATRGPLLASDTGELFF.

The chain combines TRBV6-4 with TRBJ2-3; D remains ambiguous. The V gene's germline CDR1 is MRHNA and CDR2 SNTAGT. This CDR3 is built from 16 residues. V dropped 0 bases and J dropped 0 bases, with 10 bases sitting between them. CDR3 in amino acids: CASSDSAEFSTDTQYF. CDR3 coding DNA: TGTGCCAGCAGTGACTCGGCGGAATTTAGCACAGATACGCAGTATTTT.

The chain combines TRBV19 with TRBJ1-5; D uncertain. The germline gives CDR1 LNHDA, CDR2 SQIVND (reference sequence). The CDR3 extends over 13 amino acids. V lost 5 bases, J lost 5 bases, and 10 bases lay in between. CDR3 protein: CASSRIGDQPQHF. The CDR3 nucleotides read TGTGCCAGTAGTCGGATAGGAGATCAGCCCCAGCATTTT. The full variable domain, rest sourced from reference TRBV19 and TRBJ1-5, is DGGITQSPKYLFRKEGQNVTLSCEQNLNHDAMYWYRQDPGQGLRLIYYSQIVNDFQKGDIAEGYSVSREKKESFPLTVTSAQKNPTAFYLCASSRIGDQPQHFGDGTRLSIL.

The rearrangement joins TRBV16 to TRBJ1-5, with 9 bases matching TRBD1. CDR1 is KGHSY and CDR2 is FQNENV in the germline V gene. This CDR3 spans 15 amino acids. Trimming cost V 0 bases and J 7 bases; bases outside gene matches: 4. CDR3 DNA sequence: TGTGCCAGCAGCCAATCGGGACAGGGTGGACAGCCCCAGCATTTT. Residues: CASSQSGQGGQPQHF.

This chain connects TRBV6-5 to TRBJ2-7; 7 nucleotides align to TRBD2. CDR1 is MNHEY and CDR2 is SVGAGI in the germline V gene. This CDR3 spans 15 amino acids. V lost 6 bases to trimming and J lost 0 bases; unmatched junction nucleotides: 8. The CDR3 spells CASRKSGTSSYEQYF. DNA of the CDR3: TGTGCCAGCAGGAAAAGCGGGACCAGCTCCTACGAGCAGTACTTC.

The genes are TRBV6-1 and TRBJ1-4; D might be TRBD1 (6 bases). This CDR3 has 14 residues. V lost 3 bases, J lost 3 bases, and 8 bases lay in between. Germline V lookup: CDR1 MNHNS, CDR2 SASEGT. DNA for the CDR3: TGTGCCAGCAGTGACGGGACACCTAATGAAAAACTGTTTTTT. Amino acids: CASSDGTPNEKLFF.

The chain employs TRBV9 and TRBJ2-1, with D possibly matching TRBD2 (5 bases). The V gene lost 0 bases and the J gene lost 8 bases, with 15 bases spanning the gap. The CDR3 consists of 15 residues. Per germline, CDR1 SGDLS and CDR2 YYNGEE. In nucleotides, the CDR3 is TGTGCCAGCAGCGTAGACGGGGTGGGGAGCGATGAGCAGTTCTTC. This encodes CASSVDGVGSDEQFF.

J is TRBJ1-2 and V is TRBV3-1 (or the pseudogene TRBV3-2); D call uncertain. Germline CDR1 reads LGHDT; CDR2 reads YNNKEL (reference sequence). The CDR3 extends over 13 amino acids. V lost 5 bases to trimming and J lost 0 bases, with 7 bases between them. The DNA of the CDR3 is TGTGCCAGCAGCTTAACTCCTAACTATGGCTACACCTTC. Its translation: CASSLTPNYGYTF.